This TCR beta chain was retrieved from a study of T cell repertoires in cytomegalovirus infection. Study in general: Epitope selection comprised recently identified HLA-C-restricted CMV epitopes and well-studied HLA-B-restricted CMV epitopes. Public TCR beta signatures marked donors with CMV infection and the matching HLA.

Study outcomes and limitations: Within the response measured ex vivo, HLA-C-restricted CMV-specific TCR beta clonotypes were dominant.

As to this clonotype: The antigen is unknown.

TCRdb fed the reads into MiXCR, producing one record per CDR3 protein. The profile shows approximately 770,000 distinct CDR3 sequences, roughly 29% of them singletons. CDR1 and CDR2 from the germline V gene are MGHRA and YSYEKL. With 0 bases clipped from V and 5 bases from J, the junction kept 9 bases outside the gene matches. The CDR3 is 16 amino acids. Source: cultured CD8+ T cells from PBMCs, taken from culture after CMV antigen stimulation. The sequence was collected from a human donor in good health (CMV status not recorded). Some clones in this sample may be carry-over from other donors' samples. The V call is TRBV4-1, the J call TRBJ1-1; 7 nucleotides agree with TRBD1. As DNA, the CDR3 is TGCGCCAGCAGCCAAGAGGCAGGGGGTGGGAATACTGAAGCTTTCTTT. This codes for CASSQEAGGGNTEAFF.